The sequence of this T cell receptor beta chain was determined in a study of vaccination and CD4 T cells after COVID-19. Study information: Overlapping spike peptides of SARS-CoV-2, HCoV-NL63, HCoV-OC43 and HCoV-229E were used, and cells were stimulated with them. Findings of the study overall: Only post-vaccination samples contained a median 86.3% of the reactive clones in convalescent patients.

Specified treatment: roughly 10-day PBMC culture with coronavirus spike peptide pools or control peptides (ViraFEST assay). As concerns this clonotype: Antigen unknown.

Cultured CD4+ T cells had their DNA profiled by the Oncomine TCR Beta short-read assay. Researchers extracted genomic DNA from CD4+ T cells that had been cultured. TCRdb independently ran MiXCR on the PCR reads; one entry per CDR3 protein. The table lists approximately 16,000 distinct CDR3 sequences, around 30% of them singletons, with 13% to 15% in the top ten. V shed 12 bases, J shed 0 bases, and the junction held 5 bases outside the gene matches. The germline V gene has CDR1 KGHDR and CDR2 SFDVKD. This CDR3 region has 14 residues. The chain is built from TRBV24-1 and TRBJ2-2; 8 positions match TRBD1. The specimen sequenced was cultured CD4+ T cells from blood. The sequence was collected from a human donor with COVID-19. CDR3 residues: CAASDRANTGELFF. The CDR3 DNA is TGTGCCGCGTCGGACAGGGCGAACACCGGGGAGCTGTTTTTT.